This TCR beta chain was found in a study of T-cell reconstitution after alpha-beta-depleted transplantation in children. This clonotype was picked up many times. CDR3 length equals 14 residues. The trim removed 8 bases at V and 6 bases at J, leaving 9 bases unmatched. Per germline, CDR1 MNHEY and CDR2 SVGAGI. Unique molecular identifiers were built into the TCRbeta library. TCRdb analysed the PCR reads with MiXCR anew, one entry per CDR3 protein. The data contain roughly 100,000 distinct CDR3 sequences, 7% to 10% of them singletons. The clonotype originates from a human donor who donated a stem cell graft to a child with congenital amegakaryocytic thrombocytopenia. The chain combines TRBV6-5 with TRBJ2-2, with 7 bases lining up with TRBD1. The sequencing here drew on PBMCs from the stem cell graft donor, taken from the stem cell graft. The DNA of the CDR3 is TGTGCCAGCCAAGAAGGGGGCGCGGCCGGGGAGCTGTTTTTT. Translated, it gives CASQEGGAAGELFF.